The TCR beta chain described here comes from a study of neurological immune-mediated disorders. The starting material, 2 million PBMCs stored at -80 C, gave rise to the unsorted libraries. This clonotype was observed at least ten times. Its cognate antigen is unknown. As for the cDNA, it was generated by 5'RACE with 10-nucleotide random UMIs. TCRdb re-called the 5' RACE reads through MiXCR, storing one row per CDR3 protein. The sample includes about 46,000 distinct CDR3 sequences, roughly 2% of them seen just once. CDR3 length: 14 amino acids. The V gene end was trimmed by 6 bases and the J gene end by 3 bases; junction bases not matched to a gene: 7. CDR1 and CDR2 from the germline V gene are SGHRS and YFSETQ. Study-wide findings and caveats: There was no clinical or MRI feature that was associated with the multiple sclerosis repertoire cluster.

The sequence derives from a woman in her thirties or forties with multiple sclerosis. Sequencing was carried out using PBMCs. The chain carries TRBV5-1 and TRBJ2-7; TRBD1 aligns across 9 bases. The CDR3 spells CASNPGQGLYEQYF. DNA for the CDR3: TGCGCCAGCAACCCCGGACAGGGGCTCTACGAGCAGTACTTC.